This T cell receptor beta chain emerged from a study of T cells in localized non-small cell lung cancer. Study-wide results and limits: Sequencing covered just one tumor region, so heterogeneity cannot be ruled out.

Comment on this clone: As yet, its antigen is unknown. Distinct nucleotide sequences in the sample also encode this CDR3.

The protocol was immunoSEQ multiplex PCR, while the TCRdb copy is restricted to in-frame clones and leaves out a portion. Found here are 20,000 to 30,000 clones, 80% to 90% of them singletons; the top ten hold roughly 1.2%. The clonotype comes from a woman aged 35 to 70 with stage I lung adenocarcinoma. The sequencing here drew on peripheral blood, taken before any cancer treatment.

CDR3 nucleotides: TGTGCCAGCAGCTTAGGACTAGCGGGACAAGAGACCCAGTACTTC. Amino acid sequence: CASSLGLAGQETQYF. The chain links TRBV7-9 to TRBJ2-5; TRBD2 agrees at 11 bases. The CDR3 is made up of 15 amino acids. Germline V gene data show CDR1 as SEHNR and CDR2 as FQNEAQ (reference sequence). V dropped 1 base and J dropped 2; count of bases not matched to a gene: 0. Together with reference TRBV7-9 and TRBJ2-5, the CDR3 gives the full variable domain: DTGVSQNPRHKITKRGQNVTFRCDPISEHNRLYWYRQTLGQGPEFLTYFQNEAQLEKSRLLSDRFSAERPKGSFSTLEIQRTEQGDSAMYLCASSLGLAGQETQYFGPGTRLLVL.